The clone carrying this T cell receptor beta chain appeared many times. Its antigen is unidentified. The cDNA was synthesized by means of template-switch 5'RACE, which was carried out with 10-nucleotide random UMIs. TCRdb reprocessed the 5' RACE reads via MiXCR and lists one record per CDR3 protein. The repertoire holds tens of thousands of distinct CDR3 sequences, with about 3.3% as singletons. This sample was taken from a study of neurological immune-mediated disorders. Overall study results and limits: When grouped phylogenetically, the repertoires of 18 of the 34 multiple sclerosis patients fell together in one related-CDR3 cluster, which is a possible signature. The multiple sclerosis repertoire cluster was not associated with any clinical or MRI feature, with the authors stating that larger cohorts are needed.

The sample's time point: longitudinal time-point 1 (baseline). From 2 million PBMCs stored at -80 C, the unsorted libraries were generated. The V and J ends lost 0 bases and 4 bases respectively, with 5 bases between them. The CDR3 runs 13 residues. The chain employs TRBV12-3 or TRBV12-4 and TRBJ2-3; D unclear. The material sequenced was PBMCs. This receptor was taken from an older woman with multiple sclerosis. The CDR3 nucleotides read TGTGCCAGCAGTTTAGCGATCCCAGATACGCAGTATTTT. It yields the protein CASSLAIPDTQYF.